This paragraph covers one T cell receptor beta chain sequence. The antigen remains undetermined. Through a sample-barcoded 5' primer and a J-beta primer mix, a second PCR was run for about 6 to 11 cycles. Researchers report that a template-switch adaptor with 12 random nucleotides tagged each cDNA molecule. Via MiXCR, TCRdb re-called the 5' RACE reads, giving one row per CDR3 protein. The table has fewer than 700,000 distinct CDR3 sequences, over 40% seen once; the top ten hold around 30%. The source of the sample is a study of blood T cells in healthy people across ages. Overall study context: About one barcoded beta molecule per two T cells came from capture by template switching.

Findings of the study overall: The study found more naive CD4+ cells and higher diversity in long-lived than aged donors.

CDR3 length equals 14 residues. Trimming took off 8 bases at V and 0 bases at J, with 13 bases between the two ends. Looked up from germline, CDR1 is SGHAT and CDR2 is FQNNGV. Material: blood. The V and J genes are TRBV11-2 and TRBJ2-5, with D perhaps TRBD2 (5 bases). This receptor was taken from a man at least 80 years old in good health. Here the CDR3 DNA reads TGTGCCAGCCGAAACCGGGAATACCAAGAGACCCAGTACTTC. This gives the protein CASRNREYQETQYF.